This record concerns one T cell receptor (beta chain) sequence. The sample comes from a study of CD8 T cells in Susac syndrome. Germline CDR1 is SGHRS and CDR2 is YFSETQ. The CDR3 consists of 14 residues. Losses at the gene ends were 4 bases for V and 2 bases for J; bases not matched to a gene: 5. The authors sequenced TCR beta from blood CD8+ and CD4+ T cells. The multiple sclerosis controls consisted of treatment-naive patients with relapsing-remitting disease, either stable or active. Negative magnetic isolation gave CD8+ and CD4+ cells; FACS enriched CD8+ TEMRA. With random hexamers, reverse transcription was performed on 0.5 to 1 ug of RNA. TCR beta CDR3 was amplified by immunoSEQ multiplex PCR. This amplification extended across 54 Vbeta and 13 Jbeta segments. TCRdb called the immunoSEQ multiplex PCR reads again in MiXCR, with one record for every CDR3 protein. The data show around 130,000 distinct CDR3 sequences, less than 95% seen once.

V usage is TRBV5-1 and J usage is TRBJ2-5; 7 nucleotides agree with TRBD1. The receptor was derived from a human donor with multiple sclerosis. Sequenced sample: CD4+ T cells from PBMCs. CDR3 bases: TGCGCCAGCAGCCCGGACAGGAGGCAAGAGACCCAGTACTTC. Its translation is CASSPDRRQETQYF.